This note documents a single T cell receptor (beta chain) sequence. The target antigen is unknown. This specimen belongs to a study of human T cells and chemical hapten exposure. Germline V gene lookup returns CDR1 SQVTM and CDR2 ANQGSEA. CDR3 size: 13 residues. Deletions cut 5 bases from V and 3 bases from J, with 12 bases between. The study's findings and limits: No change in TCRs above 1 in 1000 frequency was produced by DPC sensitization.

Each cDNA molecule in the library carried unique molecular identifiers. Per the authors' pipeline: Samples ranged from roughly 20,000 to 700,000 TCRs, with a median of 95,638. Each CDR3 protein gets one entry after TCRdb re-called the 5' RACE reads with MiXCR. V and J calls and clone size were set by TCRdb, not the authors. The table includes 70,000 to 85,000 distinct CDR3 sequences, 15% detected once. The starting material, unfractionated whole blood, was used for total RNA extraction. The sequence came from a female donor in good health. J is TRBJ2-3 and V is TRBV29-1, with a tentative D call TRBD2 (5 bases). CDR3 nucleotide sequence: TGCAGCGTTCACGGCGGGTTAACAGATACGCAGTATTTT. It codes for CSVHGGLTDTQYF.